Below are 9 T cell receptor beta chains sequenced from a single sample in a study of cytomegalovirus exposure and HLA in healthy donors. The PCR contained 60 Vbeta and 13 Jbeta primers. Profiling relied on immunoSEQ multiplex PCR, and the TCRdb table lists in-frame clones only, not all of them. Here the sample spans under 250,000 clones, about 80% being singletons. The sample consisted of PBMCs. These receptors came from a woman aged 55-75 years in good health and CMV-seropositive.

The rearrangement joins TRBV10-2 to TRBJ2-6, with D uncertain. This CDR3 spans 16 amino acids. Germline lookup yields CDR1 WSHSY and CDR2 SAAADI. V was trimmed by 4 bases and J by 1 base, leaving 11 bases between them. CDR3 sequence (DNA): TGCGCCAGCAGTGTTAGCAGTCTTTCTGGGGCCAACGTCCTGACTTTC. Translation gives CASSVSSLSGANVLTF.

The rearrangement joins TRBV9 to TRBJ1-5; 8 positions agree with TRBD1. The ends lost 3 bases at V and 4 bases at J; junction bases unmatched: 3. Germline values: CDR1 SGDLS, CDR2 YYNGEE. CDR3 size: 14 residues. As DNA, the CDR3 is TGTGCCAGCAGCGATGGACAGGGAAATCAGCCCCAGCATTTT. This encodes CASSDGQGNQPQHF.

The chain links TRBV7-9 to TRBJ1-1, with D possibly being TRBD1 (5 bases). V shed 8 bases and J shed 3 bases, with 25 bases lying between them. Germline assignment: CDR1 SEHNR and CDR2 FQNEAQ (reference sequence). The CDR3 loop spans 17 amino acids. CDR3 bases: TGTGCCAGCGCCAGGTCCGGGACTGTGAATTTGGACACTGAAGCTTTCTTT. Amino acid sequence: CASARSGTVNLDTEAFF. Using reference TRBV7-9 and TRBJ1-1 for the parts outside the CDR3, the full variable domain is DTGVSQNPRHKITKRGQNVTFRCDPISEHNRLYWYRQTLGQGPEFLTYFQNEAQLEKSRLLSDRFSAERPKGSFSTLEIQRTEQGDSAMYLCASARSGTVNLDTEAFFGQGTRLTVV.

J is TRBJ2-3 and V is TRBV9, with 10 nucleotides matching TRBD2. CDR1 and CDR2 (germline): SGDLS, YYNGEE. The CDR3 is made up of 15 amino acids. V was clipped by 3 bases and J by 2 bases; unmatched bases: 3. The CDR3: CASSAGLAVTDTQYF. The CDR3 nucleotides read TGTGCCAGCAGCGCCGGACTAGCGGTCACAGATACGCAGTATTTT.

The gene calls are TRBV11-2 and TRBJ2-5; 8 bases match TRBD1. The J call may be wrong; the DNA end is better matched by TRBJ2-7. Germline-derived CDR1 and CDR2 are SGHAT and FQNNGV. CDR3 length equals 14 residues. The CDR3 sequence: CASSAGTGSYEQYF. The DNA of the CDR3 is TGTGCCAGCAGCGCAGGGACAGGTTCATACGAGCAGTACTTC.

The CDR3 is CASSYGLGANYGYTF. The CDR3 coding sequence is TGTGCCAGCTCATATGGCCTTGGAGCTAACTATGGCTACACCTTC. This chain connects TRBV27 to TRBJ1-2, with D hard to call. This CDR3 spans 15 amino acids. V shed 8 bases and J shed 0 bases, with 16 bases lying between them. Looked up from germline, CDR1 is MNHEY and CDR2 is SMNVEV (reference sequence).

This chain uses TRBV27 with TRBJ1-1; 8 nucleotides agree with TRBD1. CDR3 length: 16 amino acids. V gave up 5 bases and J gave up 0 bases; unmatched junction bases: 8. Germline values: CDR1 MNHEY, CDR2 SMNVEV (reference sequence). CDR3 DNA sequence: TGTGCCAGCAGTCCGCTGACAGGGGTCATGAACACTGAAGCTTTCTTT. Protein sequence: CASSPLTGVMNTEAFF.

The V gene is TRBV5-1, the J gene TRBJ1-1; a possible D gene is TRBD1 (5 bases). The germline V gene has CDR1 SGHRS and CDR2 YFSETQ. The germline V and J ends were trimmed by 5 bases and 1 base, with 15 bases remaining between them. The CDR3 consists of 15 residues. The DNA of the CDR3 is TGCGCCAGCAGGGTTGGGGGGGTAGGGAACACTGAAGCTTTCTTT. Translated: CASRVGGVGNTEAFF.

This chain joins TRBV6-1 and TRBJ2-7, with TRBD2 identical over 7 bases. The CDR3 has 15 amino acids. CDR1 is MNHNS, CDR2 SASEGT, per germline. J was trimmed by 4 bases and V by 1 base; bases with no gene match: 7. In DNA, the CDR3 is TGTGCCAGCAGTGAAGGGGGCGGGAGTGTGTACGAGCAGTACTTC. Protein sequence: CASSEGGGSVYEQYF.